One T cell receptor beta chain is described in this entry. The antigen is not known. The data derive from a study of CD8 T cells in ankylosing spondylitis. CDR1 is SEHNR, CDR2 FQNEAQ, per germline (reference sequence). V shed 8 bases and J 2 bases; nucleotides not matched to a gene: 11. There are 17 residues in the CDR3. Via MiXCR, TCRdb re-called the 5' RACE reads, giving one row per CDR3 protein. The table lists fewer than 180,000 distinct CDR3 sequences, roughly 44% of them singletons. Study results and limitations: Made up of eight highly homologous variants, a TCR beta motif appeared characteristic of ankylosing spondylitis blood. Reportedly, disease-linked clones are significantly enriched in ankylosing spondylitis patients' matched synovial fluid.

This sequence was found in a male donor with ankylosing spondylitis. The rearrangement joins TRBV7-9 to TRBJ2-1, with 11 bases fitting TRBD2. Sequenced input: synovial fluid, either unsorted or a sorted T cell fraction (not recorded which). CDR3 bases: TGTGCCAGCGTATTCCTAGCGGGAGGTCTCGCCTACAATGAGCAGTTCTTC. This sequence encodes CASVFLAGGLAYNEQFF.